The 18 T cell receptor beta chains in this list originate from one sample, sequenced in a study of blood T cell repertoires in COVID-19. Method: immunoSEQ multiplex PCR; TCRdb's copy keeps in-frame clones and lacks some. The sample consists of approximately 210,000 clones, approximately 82% of them appearing once. The sequencing sample was made of peripheral blood. These receptors originate from a woman between 65 and 79 years old with active or convalescent COVID-19.

V usage is TRBV2 and J usage is TRBJ1-2; D not resolved. The CDR3 is made up of 13 amino acids. V lost 4 bases and J 2 bases, leaving 8 bases between the germline ends. Germline-derived CDR1 and CDR2 are SNHLY and FYNNEI. The CDR3 bases are TGTGCCAGCAGTGCAAACTACAACTATGGCTACACCTTC. This sequence encodes CASSANYNYGYTF.

The gene calls are TRBV5-6 and TRBJ2-2, with TRBD1 matching over 8 bases. Germline V gene lookup returns CDR1 SGHDT and CDR2 YYEEEE. The V gene end was trimmed by 0 bases and the J gene end by 7 bases; junction bases not matched to a gene: 11. This CDR3 contains 17 residues. The CDR3 DNA reads as TGTGCCAGCAGCTTGGTTGGGTGGACAGGGCGGAACGGGGAGCTGTTTTTT. As protein: CASSLVGWTGRNGELFF.

The rearrangement links TRBV5-5 to TRBJ2-5, with 8 nucleotides matching TRBD2. The CDR3 extends over 17 amino acids. V shed 6 bases and J 5 bases; nucleotides not matched to a gene: 18. Germline assignment: CDR1 SGHKS and CDR2 YYEKEE (reference sequence). CDR3: CASIDKAWSGGSETQYF. CDR3 bases: TGTGCCAGCATCGACAAAGCCTGGAGCGGGGGTTCGGAGACCCAGTACTTC.

J is TRBJ2-1 and V is TRBV5-1, with D tentatively TRBD2 (6 bases). Germline CDR1 is SGHRS and CDR2 is YFSETQ. The CDR3 has 17 amino acids. Trimming shortened V by 1 base and J by 0 bases, and 14 bases separated the two germline ends. The CDR3 nucleotides read TGCGCCAGCAGCTTGAACTTAGCGGCGAGCTCCTACAATGAGCAGTTCTTC. Its translation: CASSLNLAASSYNEQFF.

CDR3 loop: CASSDGNNRGYEQYF. CDR3 nucleotide sequence: TGTGCCAGCAGTGACGGTAATAACAGGGGGTACGAGCAGTACTTC. J is TRBJ2-7 and V is TRBV6-4; 8 positions agree with TRBD1. The CDR3 totals 15 residues. CDR1 and CDR2 from the germline V gene are MRHNA and SNTAGT. V gave up 2 bases and J gave up 4 bases; unmatched junction bases: 7.

This clone has a handful of counts. The chain is built from TRBV5-6 and TRBJ2-7, with a weak D call TRBD2 (6 bases). The CDR3 consists of 14 residues. CDR1 and CDR2 from the germline V gene are SGHDT and YYEEEE. Trimming shortened V by 2 bases and J by 4 bases, and 13 bases separated the two germline ends. The CDR3 sequence is CASSFGGTFYEQYF. The CDR3 DNA is TGTGCCAGCAGCTTCGGGGGAACGTTTTACGAGCAGTACTTC.

A few counts support this clone. The V call is TRBV19, the J call TRBJ1-2; 7 bases agree with TRBD1. Germline V lookup: CDR1 LNHDA, CDR2 SQIVND (reference sequence). Losses at the gene ends were 9 bases for V and 3 bases for J; bases not matched to a gene: 10. The CDR3 is made up of 14 amino acids. The CDR3 DNA follows: TGTGCCAGCATCGACAGGGAAGGCTACTATGGCTACACCTTC. The encoded protein is CASIDREGYYGYTF.

This clone was picked up one time. The chain recombines TRBV4-2 with TRBJ1-5, with 9 bases fitting TRBD1. V shed 0 bases, J shed 1 base, and the junction held 10 bases outside the gene matches. The length of the CDR3 is 19 residues. CDR1 and CDR2 (germline): LGHNA, YNFKEQ. CDR3 nucleotide sequence: TGTGCCAGCAGCCAAGATGGCGCGGGACAGGGTGGGAGCAATCAGCCCCAGCATTTT. Protein: CASSQDGAGQGGSNQPQHF.

This clone was detected only once. V and J are TRBV12-3 or TRBV12-4 and TRBJ2-2, with D unclear. Trimming pared 3 bases from V and 8 bases from J, leaving 4 bases between. CDR3 length equals 11 residues. The CDR3 loop is CASSFPGELFF. The CDR3 DNA sequence: TGTGCCAGCAGTTTTCCGGGGGAGCTGTTTTTT.

This clone showed up just once. The chain combines TRBV9 with TRBJ2-5, with D uncertain. The CDR3 covers 14 residues. Germline assignment: CDR1 SGDLS and CDR2 YYNGEE. Trimming removed 4 bases from V and 2 bases from J, with 12 bases in between. DNA of the CDR3: TGTGCCAGCAGCCCTCCCGGTTTACAAGAGACCCAGTACTTC. This encodes CASSPPGLQETQYF.

This rearrangement joins TRBV28 to TRBJ1-2; D ambiguous. CDR3 length equals 15 residues. The V end was cut by 1 base, the J end by 4 bases, with 13 bases between. Germline values: CDR1 MDHEN, CDR2 SYDVKM. The CDR3 spells CASSLYQEEGYGYTF. The CDR3 bases are TGTGCCAGCAGTTTATATCAGGAAGAGGGCTATGGCTACACCTTC.

The rearrangement joins TRBV4-2 to TRBJ1-2; D is ambiguous. The CDR3 is 17 amino acids. Germline V gene lookup returns CDR1 LGHNA and CDR2 YNFKEQ. The V and J ends lost 0 bases and 3 bases respectively, with 17 bases between them. DNA of the CDR3: TGTGCCAGCAGCCAAGATGGAGGCTCCGGAATACACTATGGCTACACCTTC. It yields the protein CASSQDGGSGIHYGYTF.

The sample holds a few counts of this clone. The chain is built from TRBV19 and TRBJ2-1; D possibly corresponds to TRBD1 (6 bases). V was trimmed by 5 bases and J by 8 bases, leaving 10 bases between them. This CDR3 region has 12 residues. Germline CDR1 LNHDA, CDR2 SQIVND (reference sequence). The CDR3 sequence is CASSLSGDEQFF. The CDR3 DNA is TGTGCCAGTAGTCTTTCAGGGGATGAGCAGTTCTTC.

This chain links TRBV4-3 with TRBJ1-2; D is possibly TRBD1 (5 bases). The germline V gene has CDR1 LGHNA and CDR2 YSLEER. This CDR3 is 15 amino acids long. V was shortened by 0 bases and J by 1 base, with 9 bases between the two germline ends. CDR3 in amino acids: CASSQEGDINYGYTF. CDR3 bases: TGCGCCAGCAGCCAAGAAGGGGATATTAACTATGGCTACACCTTC.

This clone was picked up one time. The genes are TRBV27 and TRBJ1-4, with D possibly matching TRBD1 (5 bases). V lost 10 bases and J 2 bases, leaving 11 bases between the germline ends. There are 13 residues in the CDR3. Germline V gives CDR1 MNHEY, CDR2 SMNVEV (reference sequence). The CDR3, as DNA: TGTGCCACCCGACAGTTGACTAATGAAAAACTGTTTTTT. Translated, it gives CATRQLTNEKLFF.

The V gene is TRBV24-1, the J gene TRBJ2-1, with 8 bases matching TRBD1. The length of the CDR3 is 16 residues. CDR1 is KGHDR, CDR2 SFDVKD, per germline. The trim removed 6 bases at V and 9 bases at J, leaving 15 bases unmatched. In nucleotides, the CDR3 is TGTGCCACCAGTCCCCCCCGGACAGGGAGTGTCGGTGAGCAGTTCTTC. Residues: CATSPPRTGSVGEQFF.

The V gene is TRBV6-6, the J gene TRBJ2-7; D is ambiguous. Trimming stripped 4 bases from V and 0 bases from J, with 4 bases between. The CDR3 is 12 residues long. Germline CDR1 reads MNHNY; CDR2 reads SVGAGI (reference sequence). The CDR3 bases are TGTGCCAGCAGTTGGGCCTCCTACGAGCAGTACTTC. It codes for CASSWASYEQYF.

The chain is built from TRBV7-6 and TRBJ2-1; 10 nucleotides align to TRBD2. This CDR3 is 17 amino acids long. Germline CDR1 and CDR2: SGHVS and FNYEAQ. V lost 3 bases to trimming and J lost 0 bases; unmatched junction nucleotides: 5. CDR3: CASSFLLAGSSYNEQFF. The CDR3 DNA reads TGTGCCAGCAGCTTCCTACTAGCGGGGAGCTCCTACAATGAGCAGTTCTTC.